This entry is about one T cell receptor (beta chain). Its target is not known. In total, each donor contributed a single heparinised blood draw that averaged roughly 110 mL. By way of CD45RO/CCR7/CD25/CD127/CD95/CD27, the CD4+ regulatory, stem cell-like memory, central memory and naive cells were sorted. The sample originates from a study of beta chain features in type 1 diabetes. The germline gives CDR1 SNHLY, CDR2 FYNNEI. The CDR3 contains 15 residues. Germline trimming cut 6 bases from V and 1 base from J; bases unmatched to any gene: 5. Since all of the isolated RNA was reverse transcribed, expressed TCRB transcripts were what got sequenced. Produced via immunoSEQ multiplex PCR; TCRdb's table is partial and in-frame only. The table records under 300,000 clones, about a fifth of them present only once. Study-wide findings and caveats: Type 1 diabetes patients had moderately but significantly shorter TCRB CDR3s in all four CD4+ subsets. The naive, central memory and Treg TCRB repertoires of patients appeared to be more similar to one another than those of healthy donors.

The material sequenced was naive CD4+ T cells from blood. This sequence originates from a woman aged 40 to 49 with type 1 diabetes. The J gene is TRBJ2-4, the V gene TRBV2; TRBD2 matches 8 bases. The CDR3, as DNA: TGTGCCAGCAGCTTAAGCGGGAGTGCCAAAAACATTCAGTACTTC. Residues: CASSLSGSAKNIQYF.